This T cell receptor beta chain originates from a study of blood T cell repertoires in COVID-19. Study background: Sample material is recorded as cDNA or gDNA derived from T cells, B-cell-depleted T cells, or PBMCs.

In the authors' workflow: Quantification of nucleated cells was approximated via reference gene primer amplification. The data were produced by immunoSEQ multiplex PCR, yet TCRdb's version contains in-frame clones alone and is incomplete. V, J and clone size were drawn from that table, and D and trimming were deduced from the DNA. This table holds about 100,000 clones, approximately 81% found once. The sequence came from a human donor in a cohort sampled during active COVID-19. The material sequenced was peripheral blood.

CDR3 region: CASSYLRTWGYTF. The CDR3 DNA is TGTGCCAGCAGTTACCTCCGGACTTGGGGCTACACCTTC. The J gene is TRBJ1-2, the V gene TRBV6-6; D gene unclear. Looked up from germline, CDR1 is MNHNY and CDR2 is SVGAGI (reference sequence). The CDR3 loop spans 13 amino acids. The germline V and J ends were trimmed by 2 bases and 8 bases, with 12 bases remaining between them.